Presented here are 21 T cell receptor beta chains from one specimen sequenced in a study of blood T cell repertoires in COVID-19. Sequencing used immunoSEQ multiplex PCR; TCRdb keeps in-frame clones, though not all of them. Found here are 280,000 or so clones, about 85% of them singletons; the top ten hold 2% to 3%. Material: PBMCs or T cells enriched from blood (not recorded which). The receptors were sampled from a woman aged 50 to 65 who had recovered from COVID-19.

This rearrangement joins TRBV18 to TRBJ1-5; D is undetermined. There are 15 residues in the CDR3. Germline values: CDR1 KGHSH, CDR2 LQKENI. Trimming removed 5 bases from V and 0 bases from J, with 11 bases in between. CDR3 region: CASSEQDGSNQPQHF. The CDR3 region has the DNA TGTGCCAGCTCAGAACAAGATGGTAGCAATCAGCCCCAGCATTTT. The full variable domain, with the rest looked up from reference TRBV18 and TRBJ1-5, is NAGVMQNPRHLVRRRGQEARLRCSPMKGHSHVYWYRQLPEEGLKFMVYLQKENIIDESGMPKERFSAEFPKEGPSILRIQQVVRGDSAAYFCASSEQDGSNQPQHFGDGTRLSIL.

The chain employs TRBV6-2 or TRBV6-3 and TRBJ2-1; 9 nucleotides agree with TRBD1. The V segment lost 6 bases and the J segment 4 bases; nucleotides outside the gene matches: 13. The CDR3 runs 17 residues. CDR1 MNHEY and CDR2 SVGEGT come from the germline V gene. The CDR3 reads CASSEFPGTGLYNEQFF. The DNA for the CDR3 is TGTGCCAGCAGCGAATTTCCCGGGACAGGGTTATACAATGAGCAGTTCTTC.

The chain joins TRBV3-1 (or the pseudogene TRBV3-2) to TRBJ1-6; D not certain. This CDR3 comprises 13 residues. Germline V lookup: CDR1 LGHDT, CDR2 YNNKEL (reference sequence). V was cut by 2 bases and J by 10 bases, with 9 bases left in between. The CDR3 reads CASSQTTESPLHF. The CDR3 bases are TGTGCCAGCAGCCAAACCACAGAATCACCCCTCCACTTT.

In DNA, the CDR3 is TGTGCCAGCAGCGGCCGGGACAGACGCTATGGCTACACCTTC. Translated, it gives CASSGRDRRYGYTF. V and J are TRBV7-2 and TRBJ1-2, with 7 bases lining up with TRBD1. The CDR3 has 14 amino acids. Unmatched junction bases numbered 7, after V lost 5 bases and J lost 4 bases. Germline CDR1 and CDR2: SGHTA and FQGNSA. Complete variable domain (other parts from reference TRBV7-2 and TRBJ1-2): GAGVSQSPSNKVTEKGKDVELRCDPISGHTALYWYRQSLGQGLEFLIYFQGNSAPDKSGLPSDRFSAERTGGSVSTLTIQRTQQEDSAVYLCASSGRDRRYGYTFGSGTRLTVV.

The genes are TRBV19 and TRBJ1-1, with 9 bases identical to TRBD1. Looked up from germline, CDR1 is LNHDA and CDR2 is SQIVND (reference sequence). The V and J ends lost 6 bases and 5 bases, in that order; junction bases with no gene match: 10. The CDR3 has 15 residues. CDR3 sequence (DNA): TGTGCCAGTAGGGAACAGGGGGCGGGGGTGACTGAAGCTTTCTTT. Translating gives CASREQGAGVTEAFF.

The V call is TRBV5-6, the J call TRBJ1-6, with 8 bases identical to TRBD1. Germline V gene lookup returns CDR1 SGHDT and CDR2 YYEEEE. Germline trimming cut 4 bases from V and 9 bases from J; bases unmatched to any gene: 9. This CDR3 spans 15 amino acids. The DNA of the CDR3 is TGTGCCAGCAGCCCGACGACAGGGGAAGGTTCACCCCTCCACTTT. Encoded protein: CASSPTTGEGSPLHF.

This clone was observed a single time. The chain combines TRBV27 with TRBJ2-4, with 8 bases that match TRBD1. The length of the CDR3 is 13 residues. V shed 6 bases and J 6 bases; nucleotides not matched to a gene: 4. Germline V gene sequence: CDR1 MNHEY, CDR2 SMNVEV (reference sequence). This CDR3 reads CASSFGQGNIQYF. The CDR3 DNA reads TGTGCCAGCAGCTTCGGACAGGGAAACATTCAGTACTTC.

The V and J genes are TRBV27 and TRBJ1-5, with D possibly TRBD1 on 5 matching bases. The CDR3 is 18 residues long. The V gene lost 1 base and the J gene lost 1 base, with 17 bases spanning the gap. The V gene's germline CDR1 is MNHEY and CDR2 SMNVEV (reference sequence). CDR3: CASSLLGTGAGSNQPQHF. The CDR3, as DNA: TGTGCCAGCAGTTTATTAGGCACTGGTGCAGGGAGCAATCAGCCCCAGCATTTT.

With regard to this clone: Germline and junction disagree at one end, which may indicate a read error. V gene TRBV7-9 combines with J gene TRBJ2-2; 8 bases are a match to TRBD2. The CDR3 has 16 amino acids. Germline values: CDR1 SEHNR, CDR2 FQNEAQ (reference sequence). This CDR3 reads CASCFMGARGAGELFF. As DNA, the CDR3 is TGCGCCAGCTGTTTTATGGGGGCGCGGGGGGCCGGGGAGCTGTTTTTT.

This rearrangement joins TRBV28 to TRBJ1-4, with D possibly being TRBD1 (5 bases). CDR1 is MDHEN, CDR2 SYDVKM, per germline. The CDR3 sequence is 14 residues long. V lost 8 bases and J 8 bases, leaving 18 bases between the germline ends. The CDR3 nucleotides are TGTGCCAGCCAGCCGTCATTGGGGCGGGAAAAACTGTTTTTT. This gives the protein CASQPSLGREKLFF.

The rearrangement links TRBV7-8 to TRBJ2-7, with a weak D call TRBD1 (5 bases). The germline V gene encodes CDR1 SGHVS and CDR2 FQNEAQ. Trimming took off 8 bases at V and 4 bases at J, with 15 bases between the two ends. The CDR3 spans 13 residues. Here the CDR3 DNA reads TGTGCCAGCGCGACGAATCAGGGATACGAGCAGTACTTC. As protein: CASATNQGYEQYF. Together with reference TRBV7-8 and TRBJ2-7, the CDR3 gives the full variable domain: GAGVSQSPRYKVAKRGQDVALRCDPISGHVSLFWYQQALGQGPEFLTYFQNEAQLDKSGLPSDRFFAERPEGSVSTLKIQRTQQEDSAVYLCASATNQGYEQYFGPGTRLTVT.

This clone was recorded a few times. The CDR3 sequence: CASSPRTANTGELFF. CDR3 coding DNA: TGTGCCAGCTCACCAAGGACAGCGAACACCGGGGAGCTGTTTTTT. J is TRBJ2-2 and V is TRBV18; possibly TRBD1 for D (6 bases). The germline V gene encodes CDR1 KGHSH and CDR2 LQKENI. V was pared by 2 bases and J by 0 bases, with 7 bases between. This CDR3 spans 15 amino acids.

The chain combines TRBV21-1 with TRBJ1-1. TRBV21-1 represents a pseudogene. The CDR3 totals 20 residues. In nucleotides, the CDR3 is TGTGCCAGCAGCAAACTTTTGGGTCTTCAACAGGGAGGGTTTGACACTGAAGCTTTCTTT. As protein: CASSKLLGLQQGGFDTEAFF.

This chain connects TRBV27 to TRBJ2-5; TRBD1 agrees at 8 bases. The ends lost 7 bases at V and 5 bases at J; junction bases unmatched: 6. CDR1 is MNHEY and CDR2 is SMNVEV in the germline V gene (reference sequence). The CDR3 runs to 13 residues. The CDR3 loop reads CASTGRGLETQYF. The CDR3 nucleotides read TGTGCCAGCACGGGCAGGGGGCTTGAGACCCAGTACTTC.

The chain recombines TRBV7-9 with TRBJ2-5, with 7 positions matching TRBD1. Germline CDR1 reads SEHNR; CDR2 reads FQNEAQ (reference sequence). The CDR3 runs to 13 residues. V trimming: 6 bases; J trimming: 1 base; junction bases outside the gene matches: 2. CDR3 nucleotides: TGTGCCAGCAGACCAGGGGGCCAAGAGACCCAGTACTTC. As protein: CASRPGGQETQYF.

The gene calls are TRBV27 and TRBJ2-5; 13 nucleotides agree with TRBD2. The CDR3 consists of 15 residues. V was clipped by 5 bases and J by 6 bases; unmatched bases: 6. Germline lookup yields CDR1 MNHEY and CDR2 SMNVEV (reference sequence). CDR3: CASSLRTSGSKTQYF. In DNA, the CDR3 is TGTGCCAGCAGTCTGCGGACTAGCGGGAGCAAGACCCAGTACTTC.

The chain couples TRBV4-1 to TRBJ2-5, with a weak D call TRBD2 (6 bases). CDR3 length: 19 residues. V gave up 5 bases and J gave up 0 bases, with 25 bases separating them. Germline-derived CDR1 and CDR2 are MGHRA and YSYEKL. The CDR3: CASSTPLFGAGRYQETQYF. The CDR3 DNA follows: TGCGCCAGCAGCACACCACTCTTCGGGGCGGGGAGGTACCAAGAGACCCAGTACTTC.

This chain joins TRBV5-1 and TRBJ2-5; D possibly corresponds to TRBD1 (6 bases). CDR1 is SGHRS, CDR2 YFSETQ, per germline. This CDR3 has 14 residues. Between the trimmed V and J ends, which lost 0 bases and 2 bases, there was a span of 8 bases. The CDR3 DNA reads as TGCGCCAGCAGCTTGGTAGGACAGCAAGAGACCCAGTACTTC. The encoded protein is CASSLVGQQETQYF.

CDR3: CASSGDRSSYEQYF. The DNA for the CDR3 is TGTGCCAGCAGTGGGGACAGGTCCTCCTACGAGCAGTACTTC. The J gene is TRBJ2-7, the V gene TRBV25-1; 8 bases align to TRBD1. Germline-derived CDR1 and CDR2 are MGHDK and SYGVNS. J was trimmed by 0 bases and V by 4 bases; bases with no gene match: 2. The CDR3 loop spans 14 amino acids.

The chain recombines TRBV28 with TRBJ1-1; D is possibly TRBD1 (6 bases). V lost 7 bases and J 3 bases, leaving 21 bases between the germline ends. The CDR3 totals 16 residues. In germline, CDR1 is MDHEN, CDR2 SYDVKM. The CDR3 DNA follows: TGTGCCAGCATCCCCTCCGGGACACCTTGGGACACTGAAGCTTTCTTT. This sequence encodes CASIPSGTPWDTEAFF.

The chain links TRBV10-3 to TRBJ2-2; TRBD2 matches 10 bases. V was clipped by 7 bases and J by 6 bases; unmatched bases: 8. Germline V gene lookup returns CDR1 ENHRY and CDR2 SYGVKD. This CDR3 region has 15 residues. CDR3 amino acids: CAIMPGTSASGELFF. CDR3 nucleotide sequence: TGTGCCATCATGCCGGGGACTAGCGCTTCCGGGGAGCTGTTTTTT.